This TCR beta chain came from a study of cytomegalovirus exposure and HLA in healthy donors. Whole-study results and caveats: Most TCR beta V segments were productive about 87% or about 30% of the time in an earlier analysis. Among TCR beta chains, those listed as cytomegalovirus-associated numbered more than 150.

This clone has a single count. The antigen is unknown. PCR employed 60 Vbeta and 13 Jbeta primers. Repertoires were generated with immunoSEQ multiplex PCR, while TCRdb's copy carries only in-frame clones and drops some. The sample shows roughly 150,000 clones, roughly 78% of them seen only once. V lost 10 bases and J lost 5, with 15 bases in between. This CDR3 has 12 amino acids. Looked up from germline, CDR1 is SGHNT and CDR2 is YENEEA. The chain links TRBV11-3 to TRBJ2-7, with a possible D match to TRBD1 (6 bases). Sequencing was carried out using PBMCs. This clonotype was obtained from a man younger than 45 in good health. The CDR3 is CAIKDYRDEQYF. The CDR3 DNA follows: TGTGCCATCAAAGACTACAGGGACGAGCAGTACTTC.